The present entry profiles one T cell receptor (beta chain) with its context. The junction differs from germline at one of its ends, possibly a read error. Other DNA sequences from this sample encode an identical CDR3 as well. This CDR3 comprises 18 residues. CDR1 is MNHEY and CDR2 is SVGEGT in the germline V gene. Original data processing: Amplification with reference gene primers provided the estimates of nucleated cell counts. The table came from immunoSEQ multiplex PCR; TCRdb's copy has only in-frame clones and leaves some out. The DNA gave D and trimming, while V, J and clone size come from that table. This table has around 81,000 clones, approximately 82% appearing once. These data are taken from a study of blood T cell repertoires in COVID-19. About the study: COVID-19 samples from acute and convalescent phases originated in the United States, Italy and Spain. PBMCs, B-cell-depleted T cells, or T cells were the source of the cDNA or gDNA that made up the material.

The origin of this receptor is a human donor in a cohort sampled during active COVID-19. The material sequenced was peripheral blood. The chain joins TRBV6-2 or TRBV6-3 to TRBJ1-5, with 9 bases aligning to TRBD1. The CDR3 here is CASSYSIDRGDSNQPQHF. CDR3 in DNA: TGCGCCAGCAGTTACTCGATAGACAGGGGGGATAGCAATCAGCCCCAGCATTTT.